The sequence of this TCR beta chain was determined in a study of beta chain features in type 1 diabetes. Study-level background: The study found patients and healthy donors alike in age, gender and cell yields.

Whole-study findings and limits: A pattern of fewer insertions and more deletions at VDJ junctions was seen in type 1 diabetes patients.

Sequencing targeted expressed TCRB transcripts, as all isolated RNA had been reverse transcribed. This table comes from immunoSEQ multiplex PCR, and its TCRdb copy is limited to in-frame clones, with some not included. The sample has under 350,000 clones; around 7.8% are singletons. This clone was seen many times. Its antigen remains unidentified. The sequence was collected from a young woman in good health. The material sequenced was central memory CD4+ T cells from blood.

CDR3 nucleotide sequence: TGTGCCAGCAGCTCCCAGACAGGGGGTGGCTACACCTTC. Translation: CASSSQTGGGYTF. The V and J genes are TRBV7-9 and TRBJ1-2, with TRBD1 matching over 9 bases. The V gene's germline CDR1 is SEHNR and CDR2 FQNEAQ (reference sequence). V was pared by 4 bases and J by 7 bases, with 4 bases of the junction left unmatched. The CDR3 has 13 residues.